Listed below are T cell receptor beta chains from one sample, sequenced in a study of cytomegalovirus exposure and HLA in healthy donors. Sequencing used immunoSEQ multiplex PCR; TCRdb keeps in-frame clones, though not all of them. The table has 250,000 to 350,000 clones, around 90% seen once. Sequenced material: PBMCs. Every receptor here comes from a man in his thirties or forties in good health and CMV-seronegative. CDR3s include the opening cysteine and the closing phenylalanine or tryptophan. The D gene is left open where the match is weak. Only some rows state a clone size, as once, few, many or a class for expanded clones.

j_call v_call clone_size d_call cdr3_aa cdr3_nt
TRBJ1-6 TRBV7-8 once . CASSLVTGNSYNSPLHF TGTGCCAGCAGCTTAGTTACGGGGAATTCCTATAATTCACCCCTCCACTTT
TRBJ2-3 TRBV5-6 . TRBD1 CASSLGPRDRVRDTQYF TGTGCCAGCAGCTTGGGACCAAGGGACAGGGTGCGAGATACGCAGTATTTT
TRBJ2-7 TRBV27 . TRBD1 CASGTGGLYEQYF TGTGCCAGTGGGACAGGGGGCCTCTACGAGCAGTACTTC
TRBJ2-7 TRBV19 once TRBD1 CASSRDRGREQYF TGTGCCAGTAGTAGGGACAGGGGGCGCGAGCAGTACTTC
TRBJ2-3 TRBV5-6 . . CASSLVEDTQYF TGTGCCAGCAGCCTGGTTGAGGATACGCAGTATTTT
TRBJ2-2 TRBV5-1 . TRBD2 CASSLGLAGGLNTGELFF TGCGCCAGCAGCTTGGGGCTAGCGGGGGGCCTGAACACCGGGGAGCTGTTTTTT
TRBJ2-5 TRBV5-6 . TRBD1 CASSLGAGGWETQYF TGTGCCAGCAGCTTGGGTGCAGGGGGCTGGGAGACCCAGTACTTC
TRBJ1-5 TRBV18 . TRBD1 CASSPGQISNQPQHF TGTGCCAGCTCACCGGGACAGATTAGCAATCAGCCCCAGCATTTT
TRBJ1-3 TRBV5-1 . . CASSLVAAGGNTIYF TGCGCCAGCAGCTTGGTTGCGGCCGGGGGAAACACCATATATTTT
TRBJ1-2 TRBV5-1 few TRBD1 CASSLSPMDRWVGYGYTF TGCGCCAGCAGCTTATCACCCATGGACAGGTGGGTCGGCTATGGCTACACCTTC
TRBJ1-1 TRBV2 . TRBD1 CARGQGKEAFF TGTGCCAGAGGACAGGGAAAAGAAGCTTTCTTT
TRBJ1-4 TRBV11-2 . . CASRPEGGNEKLFF TGTGCCAGCAGACCAGAGGGAGGAAATGAAAAACTGTTTTTT
TRBJ1-2 TRBV19 . TRBD1 CASSIFDRGGYTF TGTGCCAGTAGTATCTTCGACAGGGGGGGCTACACCTTC
TRBJ1-6 TRBV5-1 . TRBD1 CASSLTGENSPLHF TGCGCCAGCAGCTTGACAGGGGAAAATTCACCCCTCCACTTT
TRBJ2-2 TRBV12-5 . TRBD1 CASGLVPPDRGYIGELFF TGTGCTAGTGGTTTGGTACCGCCTGACAGGGGGTATATCGGGGAGCTGTTTTTT
TRBJ2-1 TRBV6-5 . . CASSSDRSSYNEQFF TGTGCCAGCAGTTCCGACAGAAGCAGTTACAATGAGCAGTTCTTC
TRBJ1-3 TRBV12-5 . . CASGVARGTGNTIYF TGTGCTAGTGGTGTAGCTCGAGGCACTGGAAACACCATATATTTT